The sequence of this T cell receptor beta chain was determined in a study of T cells in tuberculosis. Findings and caveats of the study: Active tuberculosis TCR-alpha repertoires lay closer to GMM-specific TCRs than IGRA-negative controls, suggesting clonal expansion. Smaller alpha distances in active tuberculosis partly reflected shorter CDR3-alpha lengths.

With regard to this clone: Antigen unknown.

The CDR3 loop spans 14 amino acids. Germline V lookup: CDR1 SGHAT, CDR2 FQNNGV. Trimming shortened V by 4 bases and J by 0 bases, and 7 bases separated the two germline ends. Each clinical donor contributed on average approximately 100,000 T cells from unsorted cryopreserved PBMC. Profiling relied on immunoSEQ multiplex PCR, and the TCRdb table lists in-frame clones only, not all of them. The sample has about 10,000 clones, around 94% seen once. The material sequenced was PBMCs. This clonotype was obtained from an adult with tuberculosis. This chain links TRBV11-2 with TRBJ1-3; D not resolved. The CDR3, as DNA: TGTGCCAGCAGCTCCCAAATCTCTGGAAACACCATATATTTT. This sequence encodes CASSSQISGNTIYF.